A single sample gave rise to the 25 T cell receptor beta chains below, sequenced in a study of cytomegalovirus exposure and HLA in healthy donors. The PCR employed 60 Vbeta primers together with 13 Jbeta primers. Method: immunoSEQ multiplex PCR; TCRdb's copy keeps in-frame clones and lacks some. The sample lists some 140,000 clones, approximately 85% seen once, with under 8.5% in the top ten. Specimen: PBMCs. These TCRs come from a woman aged 25 to 39 in good health and CMV-seropositive.

The chain combines TRBV28 with TRBJ1-2; D remains ambiguous. Germline CDR1 MDHEN, CDR2 SYDVKM. CDR3 length: 13 amino acids. V shed 5 bases and J shed 9 bases, with 16 bases lying between them. The CDR3 reads CASSPPGGRRYTF. The CDR3 DNA reads TGTGCCAGCAGTCCGCCGGGAGGGAGGCGCTACACCTTC.

This chain uses TRBV28 with TRBJ1-1, with D unclear. Trimming pared 4 bases from V and 1 base from J, leaving 4 bases between. CDR3 length: 12 amino acids. Germline V gene sequence: CDR1 MDHEN, CDR2 SYDVKM. The CDR3 here is CASSWQNTEAFF. The CDR3 DNA reads as TGTGCCAGCAGTTGGCAGAACACTGAAGCTTTCTTT.

This clone was found once. The chain combines TRBV7-6 with TRBJ1-1, with D unresolved. CDR1 SGHVS and CDR2 FNYEAQ come from the germline V gene. Deletions cut 1 base from V and 7 bases from J, with 10 bases between. The CDR3 totals 13 residues. CDR3 residues: CASSLDSLSEAFF. CDR3 DNA: TGTGCCAGCAGCTTAGACAGTCTCAGTGAAGCTTTCTTT.

For the CDR3, the DNA is TGTGCCAGCAGATCCGGACAGGGTGGGGGAAAACTGTTTTTT. It codes for CASRSGQGGGKLFF. The chain has TRBV6-5 and TRBJ1-4; 8 nucleotides match TRBD1. Germline V gene lookup returns CDR1 MNHEY and CDR2 SVGAGI. V trimming: 6 bases; J trimming: 10 bases; junction bases outside the gene matches: 10. This CDR3 spans 14 amino acids.

This clone has just one count. The chain has TRBV6-1 and TRBJ2-7, with 7 bases that match TRBD2. The CDR3 has 17 amino acids. CDR1 is MNHNS, CDR2 SASEGT, per germline. Unmatched junction bases numbered 12, after V lost 0 bases and J lost 4 bases. The CDR3 sequence is CASSEAEGAGLSYEQYF. In DNA, the CDR3 is TGTGCCAGCAGTGAAGCGGAGGGAGCGGGATTATCTTACGAGCAGTACTTC.

V is TRBV4-1 and J is TRBJ1-2; 8 bases are shared with TRBD1. Trimming at V came to 4 bases and at J to 4 bases, leaving 11 bases not matched to a gene. CDR1 is MGHRA, CDR2 YSYEKL, per germline. CDR3 size: 16 residues. CDR3 loop: CASSRPGQEIGYGYTF. As DNA, the CDR3 is TGCGCCAGCAGCCGACCGGGACAGGAGATCGGCTATGGCTACACCTTC.

The J gene is TRBJ1-5, the V gene TRBV10-3, with D possibly matching TRBD1 (5 bases). V lost 0 bases to trimming and J lost 5 bases, with 14 bases between them. The length of the CDR3 is 16 residues. Germline CDR1 ENHRY, CDR2 SYGVKD. CDR3 in DNA: TGTGCCATCAGTGAGTCCTCGTTTCGGGGGGATCAGCCCCAGCATTTT. Translating gives CAISESSFRGDQPQHF.

V usage is TRBV4-1 and J usage is TRBJ2-6, with D perhaps matching TRBD1 (5 bases). From germline, CDR1 is MGHRA and CDR2 YSYEKL. The CDR3 consists of 15 residues. V lost 5 bases and J 0 bases, leaving 8 bases between the germline ends. CDR3 residues: CASSFTGSGANVLTF. The CDR3 DNA follows: TGCGCCAGCAGCTTCACAGGCTCTGGGGCCAACGTCCTGACTTTC.

J is TRBJ1-5 and V is TRBV2; D unresolved. The CDR3 runs to 15 residues. The V and J ends lost 2 bases and 2 bases respectively, with 10 bases between them. In germline, CDR1 is SNHLY, CDR2 FYNNEI. The CDR3 bases are TGTGCCAGCAGTGAATCGGGGATAGGCAATCAGCCCCAGCATTTT. Translating it yields CASSESGIGNQPQHF.

The chain links TRBV18 to TRBJ2-6; TRBD1 agrees at 7 bases. The germline gives CDR1 KGHSH, CDR2 LQKENI. The CDR3 totals 15 residues. Germline trimming cut 2 bases from V and 4 bases from J; bases unmatched to any gene: 2. The CDR3: CASSPGTAGANVLTF. CDR3 in DNA: TGTGCCAGCTCACCAGGGACAGCCGGGGCCAACGTCCTGACTTTC. Together with reference TRBV18 and TRBJ2-6, the CDR3 gives the full variable domain: NAGVMQNPRHLVRRRGQEARLRCSPMKGHSHVYWYRQLPEEGLKFMVYLQKENIIDESGMPKERFSAEFPKEGPSILRIQQVVRGDSAAYFCASSPGTAGANVLTFGAGSRLTVL.

The chain carries TRBV9 and TRBJ2-5, with no clear D. Matching the DNA end better, TRBJ2-7 makes the J call doubtful. The CDR3 length is 15 residues. Germline CDR1 and CDR2: SGDLS and YYNGEE. CDR3: CASSVSPGPEYEQYF. CDR3 sequence (DNA): TGTGCCAGCAGCGTATCCCCGGGTCCCGAGTACGAGCAGTACTTC.

The chain employs TRBV6-1 and TRBJ1-3; D ambiguous. Trimming removed 0 bases from V and 4 bases from J, with 7 bases in between. Germline V gene lookup returns CDR1 MNHNS and CDR2 SASEGT. There are 14 residues in the CDR3. The CDR3: CASSEAAPGNTIYF. The DNA of the CDR3 is TGTGCCAGCAGTGAAGCGGCCCCAGGAAACACCATATATTTT.

The count of this clone is one. J is TRBJ1-1 and V is TRBV29-1; unclear D gene. Germline V gene data show CDR1 as SQVTM and CDR2 as ANQGSEA. CDR3 length equals 13 residues. Trimming stripped 4 bases from V and 1 base from J, with 10 bases between. The DNA of the CDR3 is TGCAGCGTTGCGGCGGGTACGAACACTGAAGCTTTCTTT. It encodes CSVAAGTNTEAFF.

This chain joins TRBV18 and TRBJ2-7; tentative D call: TRBD2 (5 bases). The ends were cut back, 6 bases at V and 5 bases at J, with 14 bases in the middle. CDR1 and CDR2 (germline): KGHSH, LQKENI. This CDR3 comprises 13 residues. Here the CDR3 reads CASSPRTEDEQYF. The CDR3 DNA reads as TGTGCCAGCTCTCCAAGGACGGAGGACGAGCAGTACTTC. Based on the CDR3 plus reference TRBV18 and TRBJ2-7, the full variable domain is NAGVMQNPRHLVRRRGQEARLRCSPMKGHSHVYWYRQLPEEGLKFMVYLQKENIIDESGMPKERFSAEFPKEGPSILRIQQVVRGDSAAYFCASSPRTEDEQYFGPGTRLTVT.

The CDR3 is CASSPAASGAPGGANVLTF. The CDR3 bases are TGTGCCAGCAGCCCCGCGGCTAGCGGGGCCCCGGGGGGGGCCAACGTCCTGACTTTC. The J gene is TRBJ2-6, the V gene TRBV7-7, with 9 bases identical to TRBD2. Losses at the gene ends were 5 bases for V and 4 bases for J; bases not matched to a gene: 15. Germline V CDR1 and CDR2: SSHAT, FNYEAQ (reference sequence). The CDR3 consists of 19 residues. Based on the CDR3 plus reference TRBV7-7 and TRBJ2-6, the full variable domain is GAGVSQSPRYKVTKRGQDVTLRCDPISSHATLYWYQQALGQGPEFLTYFNYEAQPDKSGLPSDRFSAERPEGSISTLTIQRTEQRDSAMYRCASSPAASGAPGGANVLTFGAGSRLTVL.

V gene TRBV28 combines with J gene TRBJ1-1; 8 bases fit TRBD1. V was clipped by 3 bases and J by 0 bases; unmatched bases: 6. Germline loops: CDR1 MDHEN, CDR2 SYDVKM. CDR3 size: 16 residues. In DNA form, the CDR3 reads TGTGCCAGCAGTTTCCCCCCGACAGGGGTGAACACTGAAGCTTTCTTT. Translating gives CASSFPPTGVNTEAFF.

CDR3 loop: CASTPRGTGSSYEQYF. CDR3 bases: TGTGCCAGCACCCCTCGGGGGACTGGAAGCTCCTACGAGCAGTACTTC. V and J are TRBV7-9 and TRBJ2-7; D possibly corresponds to TRBD2 (6 bases). With 7 bases removed from V and 0 bases from J, the gap between germline ends came to 19 bases. Germline V gene sequence: CDR1 SEHNR, CDR2 FQNEAQ (reference sequence). This CDR3 is built from 16 residues. The variable domain in full, completed from reference TRBV7-9 and TRBJ2-7, reads DTGVSQNPRHKITKRGQNVTFRCDPISEHNRLYWYRQTLGQGPEFLTYFQNEAQLEKSRLLSDRFSAERPKGSFSTLEIQRTEQGDSAMYLCASTPRGTGSSYEQYFGPGTRLTVT.

V gene TRBV25-1 combines with J gene TRBJ1-1; D is unresolved. The CDR3 runs 12 residues. Germline V lookup: CDR1 MGHDK, CDR2 SYGVNS. The germline V and J ends were trimmed by 6 bases and 1 base, with 6 bases remaining between them. CDR3 sequence reads: CASRGGNTEAFF. CDR3 bases: TGTGCCAGCAGGGGAGGGAACACTGAAGCTTTCTTT.

A single count supports this clone. The V gene is TRBV5-1, the J gene TRBJ2-3; TRBD2 matches 10 bases. V gave up 5 bases and J gave up 1 base; unmatched junction bases: 4. This CDR3 is 15 amino acids long. Germline values: CDR1 SGHRS, CDR2 YFSETQ. CDR3 amino acids: CASSIAGGGTDTQYF. The CDR3 coding sequence is TGCGCCAGCAGTATAGCGGGAGGAGGCACAGATACGCAGTATTTT. Looking up the rest from reference TRBV5-1 and TRBJ2-3 gives the full variable domain: KAGVTQTPRYLIKTRGQQVTLSCSPISGHRSVSWYQQTPGQGLQFLFEYFSETQRNKGNFPGRFSGRQFSNSRSEMNVSTLELGDSALYLCASSIAGGGTDTQYFGPGTRLTVL.

The chain recombines TRBV28 with TRBJ1-2; possibly TRBD1 for D (6 bases). The germline gives CDR1 MDHEN, CDR2 SYDVKM. The CDR3 is 16 amino acids. The V end lost 7 bases, the J end lost 3 bases, and 21 bases lay between the germline ends. The DNA for the CDR3 is TGTGCCAGCAAAGTAAGGGAGGGGGGAGTATACTATGGCTACACCTTC. Translating gives CASKVREGGVYYGYTF.

The rearrangement uses TRBV27 and TRBJ1-2; 12 nucleotides align to TRBD1. The germline V gene encodes CDR1 MNHEY and CDR2 SMNVEV (reference sequence). The CDR3 runs 18 residues. The trim removed 3 bases at V and 1 base at J, leaving 9 bases unmatched. The chain's CDR3 is CASSFLKGQGARNYGYTF. DNA of the CDR3: TGTGCCAGCAGTTTCCTCAAGGGACAGGGGGCGCGTAACTATGGCTACACCTTC.

This clone was counted a few times. V gene TRBV5-8 combines with J gene TRBJ2-5; the match to TRBD2 covers 7 bases. This CDR3 is 13 amino acids long. V dropped 4 bases and J dropped 5; count of bases not matched to a gene: 5. Germline V CDR1 and CDR2: SGHTS, YDEGEE. CDR3 sequence (DNA): TGTGCCAGCAGCCCCCGGGACTACGAGACCCAGTACTTC. Translating gives CASSPRDYETQYF.

This clone was detected a few times. V gene TRBV18 combines with J gene TRBJ2-7; 9 bases fit TRBD1. The CDR3 contains 17 residues. Per the germline V gene, CDR1 is KGHSH and CDR2 is LQKENI. Germline trimming cut 3 bases from V and 5 bases from J; bases unmatched to any gene: 14. CDR3 residues: CASSPSLPGTGIDEQYF. The CDR3 coding sequence is TGTGCCAGCTCACCTTCCCTCCCCGGGACAGGGATCGACGAGCAGTACTTC.

The chain links TRBV6-1 to TRBJ2-5, with D possibly matching TRBD2 (6 bases). This CDR3 comprises 12 residues. Trimming removed 6 bases from V and 5 bases from J, with 10 bases in between. The germline CDR1 and CDR2 sequences are MNHNS and SASEGT. The DNA for the CDR3 is TGTGCCAGCAGCCTAGCGCGTGAGACCCAGTACTTC. Translated: CASSLARETQYF.

The CDR3 coding sequence is TGTGCCATCAGTGGTCCTGGGGCAGGCTATGGCTACACCTTC. It codes for CAISGPGAGYGYTF. This rearrangement joins TRBV10-3 to TRBJ1-2; D is perhaps TRBD1 (5 bases). This CDR3 spans 14 amino acids. Trimming took 4 bases from V and 4 from J, leaving 13 bases between them. Germline V CDR1 and CDR2: ENHRY, SYGVKD.